Shown below are 20 T cell receptor beta chains from a single sample sequenced in a study of cytomegalovirus exposure and HLA in healthy donors (dated by TCRdb to 2016 to 2017). The library was built by means of the immunoSEQ multiplex PCR assay. For the multiplex PCR, a mixture combining 60 forward primers for TCR Vbeta segments and 13 reverse primers for TCR Jbeta segments was used. The table comes from immuneACCESS by way of TCRdb, which keeps in-frame sequences with V and J called. Part of the clones is missing from these tables; in studies checked, under half for an unresolved V gene and the rest for unknown reasons. The table for this sample lists 150,000 or so clones; almost 80% of them were counted only once. The ten largest clonotypes hold over 12% of the sample. Sequencing input: PBMCs. Every receptor here comes from a man aged 50 to 59 in good health and CMV-seropositive.

The gene calls are TRBV6-6 and TRBJ2-5, with TRBD1 matching 9 bases. This CDR3 has 16 amino acids. CDR1 MNHNY and CDR2 SVGAGI come from the germline V gene (reference sequence). V trimming: 5 bases; J trimming: 5 bases; junction bases outside the gene matches: 12. CDR3 in amino acids: CASSGQGQGFGETQYF. The CDR3 DNA follows: TGTGCCAGCAGTGGTCAGGGACAGGGCTTTGGGGAGACCCAGTACTTC.

V gene TRBV6-5 combines with J gene TRBJ1-5, with D tentatively TRBD1 (5 bases). This CDR3 has 15 residues. Germline values: CDR1 MNHEY, CDR2 SVGAGI. V shed 2 bases and J shed 1 base, with 9 bases lying between them. The CDR3: CASSYMKGSNQPQHF. DNA of the CDR3: TGTGCCAGCAGTTACATGAAGGGGAGCAATCAGCCCCAGCATTTT.

The chain combines TRBV6-5 with TRBJ2-5, with a possible D match to TRBD2 (5 bases). This CDR3 is 14 amino acids long. Germline V gives CDR1 MNHEY, CDR2 SVGAGI. The germline V and J ends were trimmed by 2 bases and 2 bases, with 9 bases remaining between them. CDR3 coding DNA: TGTGCCAGCAGTTACAGGAGGATTCAAGAGACCCAGTACTTC. Encoded protein: CASSYRRIQETQYF.

The genes are TRBV6-5 and TRBJ1-2; possibly TRBD1 for D (5 bases). The germline V gene encodes CDR1 MNHEY and CDR2 SVGAGI. The CDR3 sequence is 13 residues long. V lost 2 bases to trimming and J lost 8 bases, with 12 bases between them. The CDR3 is CASSYDPGSGYTF. The CDR3 bases are TGTGCCAGCAGTTACGACCCAGGGTCCGGCTACACCTTC.

The chain recombines TRBV30 with TRBJ1-2; 7 bases are shared with TRBD1. The CDR3 totals 15 residues. Germline-derived CDR1 and CDR2 are GTSNPN and SVGIG (reference sequence). Trimming took 7 bases from V and 5 from J; bases not matched to a gene: 16. CDR3 sequence (DNA): TGTGCCTCAGCATTAGCCGGGACAGCGATTTATGGCTACACCTTC. The encoded protein is CASALAGTAIYGYTF. Drawing the rest from reference TRBV30 and TRBJ1-2, the complete variable domain is SQTIHQWPATLVQPVGSPLSLECTVEGTSNPNLYWYRQAAGRGLQLLFYSVGIGQISSEVPQNLSASRPQDRQFILSSKKLLLSDSGFYLCASALAGTAIYGYTFGSGTRLTVV.

The CDR3 DNA sequence: TGTGCCAGCAGCGAACAAGATCAGCCCCAGCATTTT. Its translation: CASSEQDQPQHF. This chain joins TRBV7-9 and TRBJ1-5, with no clear D. The CDR3 has 12 amino acids. CDR1 is SEHNR, CDR2 FQNEAQ, per germline (reference sequence). V lost 5 bases to trimming and J lost 5 bases, with 7 bases between them. The variable domain in full, completed from reference TRBV7-9 and TRBJ1-5, reads DTGVSQNPRHKITKRGQNVTFRCDPISEHNRLYWYRQTLGQGPEFLTYFQNEAQLEKSRLLSDRFSAERPKGSFSTLEIQRTEQGDSAMYLCASSEQDQPQHFGDGTRLSIL.

CDR3 protein: CASAPGQGNSPLHF. The CDR3 DNA sequence: TGTGCCAGCGCGCCGGGACAGGGTAATTCACCCCTCCACTTT. The chain links TRBV6-6 to TRBJ1-6; TRBD1 aligns across 9 bases. V dropped 8 bases and J dropped 6; count of bases not matched to a gene: 5. The CDR3 covers 14 residues. Germline CDR1 and CDR2: MNHNY and SVGAGI (reference sequence).

The chain links TRBV19 to TRBJ2-7; 10 bases match TRBD1. The CDR3 sequence is 15 residues long. V trimming: 5 bases; J trimming: 3 bases; junction bases outside the gene matches: 7. CDR1 and CDR2 from the germline V gene are LNHDA and SQIVND (reference sequence). In DNA, the CDR3 is TGTGCCAGTAGTCACCGGGACAGGGGCGGCTACGAGCAGTACTTC. This encodes CASSHRDRGGYEQYF.

V gene TRBV5-1 combines with J gene TRBJ2-1, with D hard to call. The CDR3 totals 15 residues. V gave up 4 bases and J gave up 0 bases, with 11 bases separating them. Germline V lookup: CDR1 SGHRS, CDR2 YFSETQ. Here the CDR3 DNA reads TGCGCCAGCAGCCCTACCCAAAGCTCCTACAATGAGCAGTTCTTC. It yields the protein CASSPTQSSYNEQFF.

The V call is TRBV28, the J call TRBJ1-5, with D perhaps TRBD1 (5 bases). Between the trimmed V and J ends, which lost 7 bases and 6 bases, there was a span of 16 bases. Germline-derived CDR1 and CDR2 are MDHEN and SYDVKM. This CDR3 is built from 14 residues. The CDR3 loop is CASTPGGSGQPQHF. The CDR3 DNA follows: TGTGCCAGCACCCCGGGGGGATCGGGTCAGCCCCAGCATTTT.

This clone came up a few times. The chain has TRBV2 and TRBJ1-1; no reliable D call. The germline V and J ends were trimmed by 7 bases and 3 bases, with 9 bases remaining between them. Germline CDR1 and CDR2: SNHLY and FYNNEI. This CDR3 is built from 12 residues. The CDR3 here is CASTRQDTEAFF. The CDR3 DNA reads TGTGCCAGCACCCGGCAGGACACTGAAGCTTTCTTT.

The genes are TRBV6-4 and TRBJ2-2; possibly TRBD1 for D (5 bases). The germline V gene has CDR1 MRHNA and CDR2 SNTAGT. Between the trimmed V and J ends, which lost 0 bases and 5 bases, there was a span of 10 bases. The CDR3 covers 15 residues. This CDR3 reads CASSDSSGFTGELFF. CDR3 in DNA: TGTGCCAGCAGTGACTCTTCAGGGTTTACCGGGGAGCTGTTTTTT.

J is TRBJ1-1 and V is TRBV2, with D uncertain. Trimming took off 8 bases at V and 3 bases at J, with 13 bases between the two ends. CDR3 length equals 13 residues. CDR1 and CDR2 from the germline V gene are SNHLY and FYNNEI. CDR3 nucleotide sequence: TGTGCCAGCGTAGTGAGTGGAGACACTGAAGCTTTCTTT. It is translated as CASVVSGDTEAFF.

This clone was detected only once. The chain is built from TRBV6-1 and TRBJ2-1; a possible D gene is TRBD2 (5 bases). The CDR3 is 15 residues long. CDR1 and CDR2 (germline): MNHNS, SASEGT. V was shortened by 6 bases and J by 0 bases, with 12 bases between the two germline ends. The CDR3 loop is CASRTLANSYNEQFF. The DNA of the CDR3 is TGTGCCAGCAGGACCCTAGCAAACTCCTACAATGAGCAGTTCTTC.

The chain is built from TRBV12-5 and TRBJ2-7, with D possibly TRBD1 on 5 matching bases. The CDR3 consists of 17 residues. Germline V gene sequence: CDR1 LGHNT, CDR2 FRNRAP. V lost 5 bases and J lost 4, with 24 bases in between. The CDR3 loop is CASGLPPDISPIYEQYV. The CDR3, as DNA: TGTGCTAGTGGTCTACCCCCGGACATTTCCCCGATTTACGAGCAGTACGTC.

This rearrangement joins TRBV19 to TRBJ2-7; 8 bases line up with TRBD1. J was trimmed by 5 bases and V by 4 bases; bases with no gene match: 7. The CDR3 extends over 14 amino acids. Germline V CDR1 and CDR2: LNHDA, SQIVND (reference sequence). Written as DNA, the CDR3 is TGTGCCAGTAGTAGGAGGACAGGGAACGACGAGCAGTACTTC. Its translation: CASSRRTGNDEQYF.

The rearrangement uses TRBV27 and TRBJ1-5; the match to TRBD1 covers 12 bases. CDR1 is MNHEY, CDR2 SMNVEV, per germline (reference sequence). CDR3 length equals 15 residues. The ends lost 4 bases at V and 5 bases at J; junction bases unmatched: 3. The DNA of the CDR3 is TGTGCCAGCAGTTGGGGGACAGGGGGCGATCAGCCCCAGCATTTT. This codes for CASSWGTGGDQPQHF.

This clone has only one observation. The V and J genes are TRBV9 and TRBJ1-6; no definite D call. V lost 4 bases and J 8 bases, leaving 13 bases between the germline ends. CDR1 and CDR2 from the germline V gene are SGDLS and YYNGEE. The CDR3 covers 14 residues. Written as DNA, the CDR3 is TGTGCCAGCAGCCGCGGAGGGCTTGATTCACCCCTCCACTTT. Translated, it gives CASSRGGLDSPLHF.

The gene calls are TRBV7-2 and TRBJ2-7, with TRBD2 identical over 7 bases. CDR3 length equals 15 residues. The germline V gene encodes CDR1 SGHTA and CDR2 FQGNSA. V lost 1 base, J lost 3 bases, and 6 bases stayed unmatched. This chain's CDR3 is CASSLGGGGYYEQYF. CDR3 coding DNA: TGTGCCAGCAGCTTAGGTGGGGGGGGATACTACGAGCAGTACTTC.

The genes are TRBV19 and TRBJ2-4, with D tentatively TRBD2 (5 bases). CDR3 size: 14 residues. V was clipped by 6 bases and J by 3 bases, with 12 bases between them. The germline CDR1 and CDR2 sequences are LNHDA and SQIVND (reference sequence). CDR3 protein: CASREGGGKNIQYF. Here the CDR3 DNA reads TGTGCCAGTAGAGAAGGAGGAGGCAAAAACATTCAGTACTTC.